Sequencing of this T cell receptor beta chain was carried out in a study of cytotoxic CD8 clonotypes in ibrutinib-treated CLL. With regard to this clone: Its target is unknown.

The repertoire was sequenced with immunoSEQ multiplex PCR; TCRdb's copy has only in-frame clones and lacks some. The sample lists about 140,000 clones; about 91% were seen once. Study results and caveats: Baseline clonality was higher than in age-matched healthy donors and moved in step with circulating CD8+ T-cell counts.

V was shortened by 5 bases and J by 2 bases, with 6 bases between the two germline ends. Germline CDR1 is SGDLS and CDR2 is YYNGEE. This CDR3 spans 12 amino acids. The material was PBMCs, obtained after 12 months of ibrutinib treatment. The chain joins TRBV9 to TRBJ2-3; D is undetermined. The clonotype was recovered from a human donor with chronic lymphocytic leukemia. CDR3 sequence (DNA): TGTGCCAGCAGGCCTGACACAGATACGCAGTATTTT. The encoded protein is CASRPDTDTQYF.